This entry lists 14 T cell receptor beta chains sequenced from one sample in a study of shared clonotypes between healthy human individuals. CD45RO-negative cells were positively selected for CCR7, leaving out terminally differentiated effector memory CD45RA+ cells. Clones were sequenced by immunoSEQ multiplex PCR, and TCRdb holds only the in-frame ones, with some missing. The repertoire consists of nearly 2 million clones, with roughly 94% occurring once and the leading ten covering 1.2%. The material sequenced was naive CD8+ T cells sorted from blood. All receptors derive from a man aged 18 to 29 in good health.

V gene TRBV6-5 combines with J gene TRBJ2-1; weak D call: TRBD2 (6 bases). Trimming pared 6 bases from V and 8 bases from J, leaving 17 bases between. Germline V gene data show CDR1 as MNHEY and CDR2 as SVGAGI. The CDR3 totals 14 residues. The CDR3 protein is CASRIGTLIYEQFF. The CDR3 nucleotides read TGTGCCAGCAGGATCGGGACTCTCATCTATGAGCAGTTCTTC.

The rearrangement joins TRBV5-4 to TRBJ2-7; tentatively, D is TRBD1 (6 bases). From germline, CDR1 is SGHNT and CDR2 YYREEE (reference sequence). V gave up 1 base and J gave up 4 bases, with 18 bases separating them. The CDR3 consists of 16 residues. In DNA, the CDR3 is TGTGCCAGCAGCTTGCAGGACAGCCCTAACATATACGAGCAGTACTTC. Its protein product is CASSLQDSPNIYEQYF. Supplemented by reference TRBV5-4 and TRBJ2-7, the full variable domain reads ETGVTQSPTHLIKTRGQQVTLRCSSQSGHNTVSWYQQALGQGPQFIFQYYREEENGRGNFPPRFSGLQFPNYSSELNVNALELDDSALYLCASSLQDSPNIYEQYFGPGTRLTVT.

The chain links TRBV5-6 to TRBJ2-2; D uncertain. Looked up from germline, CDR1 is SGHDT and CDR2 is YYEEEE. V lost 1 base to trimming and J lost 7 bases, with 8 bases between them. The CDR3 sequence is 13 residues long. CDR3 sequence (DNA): TGTGCCAGCAGCTTGCTACTGGTCGGGGAGCTGTTTTTT. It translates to CASSLLLVGELFF.

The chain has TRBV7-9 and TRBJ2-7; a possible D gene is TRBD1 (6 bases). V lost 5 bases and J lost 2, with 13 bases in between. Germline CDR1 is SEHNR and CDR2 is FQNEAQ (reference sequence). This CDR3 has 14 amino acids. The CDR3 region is CASSPPQGAYEQYF. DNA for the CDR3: TGTGCCAGCAGCCCGCCACAGGGAGCCTACGAGCAGTACTTC.

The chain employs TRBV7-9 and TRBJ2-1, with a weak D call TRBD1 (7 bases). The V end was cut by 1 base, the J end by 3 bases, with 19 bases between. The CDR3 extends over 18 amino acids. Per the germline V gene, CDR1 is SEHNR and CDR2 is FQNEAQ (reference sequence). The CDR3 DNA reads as TGTGCCAGCAGCTTAGAAGCAACGACAGGGACTTACTACAATGAGCAGTTCTTC. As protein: CASSLEATTGTYYNEQFF.

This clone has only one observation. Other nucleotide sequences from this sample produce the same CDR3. As DNA, the CDR3 is TGTGCCAGCAGCGTAGGGTTAGGGTACGAGCAGTACTTC. Amino acid sequence: CASSVGLGYEQYF. The V gene is TRBV9, the J gene TRBJ2-7; D ambiguous. Germline V gene data show CDR1 as SGDLS and CDR2 as YYNGEE. This CDR3 comprises 13 residues. Trimming shortened V by 0 bases and J by 4 bases, and 8 bases separated the two germline ends. The variable domain in full, completed from reference TRBV9 and TRBJ2-7, reads DSGVTQTPKHLITATGQRVTLRCSPRSGDLSVYWYQQSLDQGLQFLIQYYNGEERAKGNILERFSAQQFPDLHSELNLSSLELGDSALYFCASSVGLGYEQYFGPGTRLTVT.

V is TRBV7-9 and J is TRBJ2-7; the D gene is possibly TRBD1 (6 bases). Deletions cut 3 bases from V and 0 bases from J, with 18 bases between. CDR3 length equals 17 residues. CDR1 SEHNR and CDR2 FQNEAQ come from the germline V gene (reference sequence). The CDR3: CASSLAPWQGSSYEQYF. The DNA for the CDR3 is TGTGCCAGCAGCTTGGCCCCTTGGCAGGGGAGCTCCTACGAGCAGTACTTC.

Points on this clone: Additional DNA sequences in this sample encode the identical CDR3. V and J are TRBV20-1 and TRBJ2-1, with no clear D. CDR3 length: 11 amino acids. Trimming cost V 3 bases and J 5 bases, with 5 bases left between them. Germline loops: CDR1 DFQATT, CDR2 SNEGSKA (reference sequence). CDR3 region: CSARDDNEQFF. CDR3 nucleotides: TGCAGTGCTAGGGATGACAATGAGCAGTTCTTC.

The CDR3, as DNA: TGCGCCAGCAGTGTAGCGGGAGCTACAGATACGCAGTATTTT. Translated, it gives CASSVAGATDTQYF. This chain connects TRBV10-2 to TRBJ2-3; 9 bases map to TRBD2. V shed 4 bases and J 3 bases; nucleotides not matched to a gene: 2. The CDR3 is made up of 14 amino acids. Germline V gives CDR1 WSHSY, CDR2 SAAADI.

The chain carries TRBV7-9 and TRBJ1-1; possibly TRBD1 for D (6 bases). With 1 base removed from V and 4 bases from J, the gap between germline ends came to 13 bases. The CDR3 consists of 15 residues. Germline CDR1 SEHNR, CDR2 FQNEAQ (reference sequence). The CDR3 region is CASSLVVTGGTEAFF. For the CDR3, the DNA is TGTGCCAGCAGCTTAGTTGTGACAGGTGGCACTGAAGCTTTCTTT.

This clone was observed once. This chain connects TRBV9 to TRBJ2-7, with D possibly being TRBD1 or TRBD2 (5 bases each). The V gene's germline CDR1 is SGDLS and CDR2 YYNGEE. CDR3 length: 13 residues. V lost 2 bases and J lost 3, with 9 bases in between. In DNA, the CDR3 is TGTGCCAGCAGCGTGGGACCTAACTACGAGCAGTACTTC. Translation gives CASSVGPNYEQYF.

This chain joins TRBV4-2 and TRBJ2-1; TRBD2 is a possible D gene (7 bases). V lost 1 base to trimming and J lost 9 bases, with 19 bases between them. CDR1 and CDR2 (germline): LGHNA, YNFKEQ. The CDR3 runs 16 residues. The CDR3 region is CASSQGLTGGRGEQFF. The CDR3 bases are TGTGCCAGCAGCCAAGGACTAACGGGGGGCCGGGGTGAGCAGTTCTTC.

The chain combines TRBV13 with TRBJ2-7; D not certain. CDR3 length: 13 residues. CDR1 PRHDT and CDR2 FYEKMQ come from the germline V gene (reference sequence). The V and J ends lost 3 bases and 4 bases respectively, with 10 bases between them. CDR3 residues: CASSFRAQYEQYF. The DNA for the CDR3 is TGTGCCAGCAGCTTTAGGGCCCAGTACGAGCAGTACTTC.

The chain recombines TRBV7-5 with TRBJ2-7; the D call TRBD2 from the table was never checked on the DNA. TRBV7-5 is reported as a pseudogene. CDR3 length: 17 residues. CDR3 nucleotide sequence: TGTGCCAGAAGCTTAGTTAAGGCGGGGGGGCCGTACTACGAGCAGTACTTC. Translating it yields CARSLVKAGGPYYEQYF.